The clone carrying this T cell receptor (beta chain) was seen a handful of times. This CDR3 contains 13 residues. Trimming left V 1 base short and J 7 bases short, with 8 bases between. The V gene's germline CDR1 is SGHTA and CDR2 FQGNSA. TCRdb processed the 5' RACE reads anew with MiXCR; each CDR3 protein has one entry. This table has almost 350,000 distinct CDR3 sequences, around 20% appearing once. The data belong to a study of T-cell memory formation after mild COVID-19. Background on the study: Most TCR clusters belonged to a single donor.

The sample was PBMCs or a T cell subset sorted from them (not recorded which). This sequence originates from a man younger than 35 who had mild COVID-19 (a few samples of this study predate the infection). Cell type and time point are not known. This rearrangement joins TRBV7-2 to TRBJ1-3; D unresolved. The CDR3 DNA reads TGTGCCAGCAGCTTAGAGGTCCGCAACACCATATATTTT. This gives the protein CASSLEVRNTIYF.